The present entry profiles one T cell receptor beta chain with its context. Its specificity is not known. Time point of the sample: pre-treatment sample, taken before nivolumab and TIL therapy. Most excised metastases sampled were pleural nodules or supraclavicular lymph nodes. The data belong to a study of TIL therapy for anti-PD-1-resistant metastatic lung cancer. Across the whole study: Median tumor PD-L1 proportion score was roughly 5.8%.

General study results and limits: Many TIL product clones were absent from baseline tumor, suggesting clonal contraction.

The immunoSEQ assay was v3. Using immunoSEQ multiplex PCR, the repertoire was profiled, and TCRdb retains in-frame clones only, with some absent. In the table there are tens of thousands of clones, less than 75% of which are singletons. This TCR was sampled from a person aged 25-85 years with non-small cell lung cancer. The material was tumor tissue, obtained at baseline.

For the CDR3, the DNA is TGTGCCAGCAGCCACGTCGCGGCCGGGGGAAACACCATATATTTT. Its translation is CASSHVAAGGNTIYF. The chain combines TRBV5-6 with TRBJ1-3; D is ambiguous. Germline assignment: CDR1 SGHDT and CDR2 YYEEEE. This CDR3 is 15 amino acids long. Deletions cut 4 bases from V and 4 bases from J, with 15 bases between.